This entry describes one T cell receptor (beta chain). Via MiXCR, TCRdb re-called the RT-PCR reads, giving one row per CDR3 protein. The table has more than 600,000 distinct CDR3 sequences, approximately 15% seen once. The CDR3 loop spans 13 amino acids. CDR1 SGHTA and CDR2 FQGNSA come from the germline V gene. Trimming pared 5 bases from V and 6 bases from J, leaving 13 bases between. The rearrangement uses TRBV7-2 and TRBJ1-1; tentative D call: TRBD1 (6 bases). This TCR was recovered from a female donor in good health, serving as a healthy control. Source material: memory CD4+ T cells from blood. CDR3 DNA sequence: TGTGCCAGCAGCGCCATGTCAGGGGCTGAAGCTTTCTTT. Its translation: CASSAMSGAEAFF.